Detailed here is one T cell receptor (beta chain). Its antigen is not known. The entry originates in a study of cytotoxic CD8 clonotypes in ibrutinib-treated CLL. Overall study: The average sample held around 280,000 productive templates and 96,000 or so productive rearrangements. Study outcomes and limitations: Against age-matched healthy donors, baseline clonality ran higher and tracked circulating CD8+ T-cell counts.

V lost 3 bases and J 2 bases, leaving 5 bases between the germline ends. Germline loops: CDR1 MDHEN, CDR2 SYDVKM. The CDR3 extends over 13 amino acids. With sequencing, the targeted depth ranged from 1 in 200,000 to 1 in 1 million T cells. The table came from immunoSEQ multiplex PCR; TCRdb's copy has only in-frame clones and leaves some out. The data show over 130,000 clones, around 82% seen once. The source of this sequence is a human donor with chronic lymphocytic leukemia. The source material was PBMCs, sampled after 36 months of ibrutinib treatment. The chain combines TRBV28 with TRBJ1-5; D not resolved. The CDR3 region is CASSFVGNQPQHF. The CDR3 region has the DNA TGTGCCAGCAGTTTTGTTGGCAATCAGCCCCAGCATTTT.